The 8 T cell receptor beta chains below all came from one sample that was sequenced in a study of blood T cell repertoires in COVID-19 (dated by TCRdb to about 2020). Preparation of the library involved the immunoSEQ multiplex PCR assay. TCRdb limited this immuneACCESS table to in-frame rearrangements with V and J called. A share of clones is missing; checked studies link under half to unresolved V genes, and the rest is unexplained. The sample includes roughly 100,000 clones, with approximately 90% observed a single time. Of the sample, just over 3% is held by the ten largest clones. The source material was peripheral blood. The receptors derive from a man aged 45 to 65 in a cohort sampled during active COVID-19.

The V gene is TRBV18, the J gene TRBJ2-1; D is ambiguous. Germline V gene sequence: CDR1 KGHSH, CDR2 LQKENI. This CDR3 is 14 amino acids long. Trimming removed 4 bases from V and 9 bases from J, with 16 bases in between. The CDR3 DNA is TGTGCCAGCTCACTGAGAGGCAGCCTTGGTGAGCAGTTCTTC. Translated: CASSLRGSLGEQFF.

The rearrangement joins TRBV9 to TRBJ2-2; a possible D gene is TRBD2 (5 bases). Trimming took off 4 bases at V and 5 bases at J, with 15 bases between the two ends. The CDR3 length is 15 residues. The germline gives CDR1 SGDLS, CDR2 YYNGEE. CDR3 DNA sequence: TGTGCCAGCAGCCGCGCCGGGGTGGGTACCGGGGAGCTGTTTTTT. Its translation is CASSRAGVGTGELFF.

This clone occurred a few times. The J gene is TRBJ2-7, the V gene TRBV5-1; 10 bases are shared with TRBD2. This CDR3 has 16 amino acids. The V segment lost 0 bases and the J segment 4 bases; nucleotides outside the gene matches: 7. The germline CDR1 and CDR2 sequences are SGHRS and YFSETQ. The CDR3, as DNA: TGCGCCAGCAGCTTGGATCCGGGACTAGCGCGGTACGAGCAGTACTTC. Translating it yields CASSLDPGLARYEQYF.

The genes are TRBV11-1 and TRBJ1-1, with TRBD1 matching 7 bases. This CDR3 spans 15 amino acids. Germline V gene lookup returns CDR1 SGHAT and CDR2 FQDESV (reference sequence). V gave up 5 bases and J gave up 4 bases; unmatched junction bases: 10. CDR3 in DNA: TGTGCCAGCAGCCCACGCCTGACAGGGATCACTGAAGCTTTCTTT. Protein sequence: CASSPRLTGITEAFF.

This chain uses TRBV2 with TRBJ2-2; TRBD2 is a possible D gene (6 bases). This CDR3 spans 14 amino acids. Trimming left V 7 bases short and J 3 bases short, with 12 bases between. The V gene's germline CDR1 is SNHLY and CDR2 FYNNEI. The CDR3 nucleotides are TGTGCCAGCAATAGGGACTCCTACACCGGGGAGCTGTTTTTT. Translated: CASNRDSYTGELFF.

The J gene is TRBJ2-2, the V gene TRBV19, with a tentative D call TRBD1 (6 bases). V lost 10 bases and J 2 bases, leaving 14 bases between the germline ends. The CDR3 loop spans 14 amino acids. CDR1 is LNHDA and CDR2 is SQIVND in the germline V gene (reference sequence). Written as DNA, the CDR3 is TGTGCCACCACGGGGACACATAACACCGGGGAGCTGTTTTTT. Protein: CATTGTHNTGELFF.

This clone occurred once. The chain couples TRBV14 to TRBJ2-5, with TRBD2 matching over 10 bases. CDR1 SGHDN and CDR2 FVKESK come from the germline V gene. V gave up 6 bases and J gave up 5 bases; unmatched junction bases: 9. CDR3 length: 15 amino acids. CDR3 nucleotide sequence: TGTGCCAGCAGACCGAGCGGGGGGGCGCGGGAGACCCAGTACTTC. This sequence encodes CASRPSGGARETQYF.

This clone was seen a single time. The rearrangement joins TRBV7-6 to TRBJ2-3; tentative D call: TRBD1 (5 bases). CDR1 is SGHVS and CDR2 is FNYEAQ in the germline V gene. This CDR3 contains 15 residues. V lost 4 bases, J lost 0 bases, and 11 bases lay in between. The CDR3, as DNA: TGTGCCAGCAGCTCACAGACAGCTAGCACAGATACGCAGTATTTT. Translating gives CASSSQTASTDTQYF.